This T cell receptor (beta chain) was sequenced for a study of patients and donors after allogeneic stem cell transplantation (dated by TCRdb to the early 2020s). Of note for this clonotype: Its antigen has not been determined. No much larger clone exists at a distance of one base, and base qualities are not known.

Preparation of the library involved RT-PCR. This sample was sequenced with a NextSeq 550. TCRdb reprocessing: public reads trimmed at Q25 with fastp, clones called with MiXCR, in-frame beta chains kept. Each record represents a unique CDR3 protein, reported with the most common genes and DNA among its rows. In this sample the table shows about 410,000 distinct CDR3 sequences, approximately 16% of which occur a single time. 7.2% of the sample lies in the top ten. Trimming removed 3 bases from V and 0 bases from J, leaving 10 bases between the germline ends. CDR1 and CDR2 are read off the germline V gene as SGDLS and YYNGEE. The CDR3 contains 15 residues, cysteine and phenylalanine counted. The retained sequence is limited to the CDR3, 45 bases, with the frame set at the first base.

This clonotype was obtained from a human donor who was either an allogeneic HSCT recipient or a stem cell or donor lymphocyte infusion donor (not recorded which). It is not recorded whose cells these are; they may come from a transplant donor. Specimen: blood, either unsorted or a sorted T cell fraction (not recorded which). Recombination linked TRBV9 to TRBJ1-5, with the identity of the D gene unclear. The DNA sequence is as follows: TGTGCCAGCAGCGCGGCGGGAGATAGCAATCAGCCCCAGCATTTT. Translated, it gives CASSAAGDSNQPQHF.